The next 6 T cell receptor beta chains were all read from a single sample in a study of vaccination and CD4 T cells after COVID-19. Cultured CD4+ T-cell DNA underwent Oncomine TCR Beta short-read sequencing. TCRdb fed the PCR reads into MiXCR, producing one record per CDR3 protein. The sample consists of about 10,000 distinct CDR3 sequences, about 23% of them appearing once. These receptors' targets are unknown. Treatment denoted: roughly 10-day PBMC culture with coronavirus spike peptide pools or control peptides (ViraFEST assay). The source material was CD4+ T cells from blood, cultured in vitro, sampled before SARS-CoV-2 vaccination. These receptors came from a human donor who received a COVID-19 vaccine.

Only a few counts were recorded for this clonotype. The V call is TRBV24-1, the J call TRBJ1-5; D not certain. The CDR3 runs to 13 residues. Germline assignment: CDR1 KGHDR and CDR2 SFDVKD. The V end lost 6 bases, the J end lost 2 bases, and 7 bases lay between the germline ends. Here the CDR3 reads CATSQEGNQPQHF. In DNA form, the CDR3 reads TGTGCCACCAGTCAGGAAGGCAATCAGCCCCAGCATTTT.

This chain connects TRBV24-1 to TRBJ1-4; 10 bases line up with TRBD1. This CDR3 is built from 19 residues. The junction had 11 bases not matched to a gene; V was cut back by 5 bases and J by 0 bases. The germline CDR1 and CDR2 sequences are KGHDR and SFDVKD. Here the CDR3 DNA reads TGTGCCACCAGTGCTGGAGCCGACAGGGGGCAGACAACTAATGAAAAACTGTTTTTT. This translates into CATSAGADRGQTTNEKLFF.

This clonotype has just a few counts. This sequence joins TRBV11-3 and TRBJ2-3; perhaps D is TRBD1 or TRBD2 (5 bases each). With 6 bases removed from V and 3 bases from J, the gap between germline ends came to 13 bases. Germline V gene lookup returns CDR1 SGHNT and CDR2 YENEEA. The CDR3 is 14 amino acids. The CDR3 sequence is CASRPGPATDTQYF. The CDR3 DNA reads as TGTGCCAGCAGACCGGGACCGGCTACAGATACGCAGTATTTT.

In this sample, this clonotype turned up a few times. The chain is built from TRBV5-6 and TRBJ1-2, with 11 bases matching TRBD1. The CDR3 length is 17 residues. CDR1 and CDR2 (germline): SGHDT, YYEEEE. V trimming: 4 bases; J trimming: 4 bases; junction bases outside the gene matches: 12. CDR3: CASSLFGTGGRGYGYTF. CDR3 coding DNA: TGTGCCAGCAGCCTGTTTGGGACAGGGGGGCGAGGCTATGGCTACACCTTC.

There are a few counts of this clonotype. The DNA for the CDR3 is TGTGCCAGCAGTGAAGCGGGGACAGGGTATAGCAATCAGCCCCAGCATTTT. Translation: CASSEAGTGYSNQPQHF. This chain links TRBV2 with TRBJ1-5, with 9 bases lining up with TRBD1. There are 17 residues in the CDR3. The V and J ends lost 0 bases and 0 bases, in that order; junction bases with no gene match: 3. Per the germline V gene, CDR1 is SNHLY and CDR2 is FYNNEI.

This clonotype was seen once. The chain carries TRBV5-4 and TRBJ2-3, with 8 nucleotides matching TRBD1. V lost 3 bases and J lost 0; bases outside the gene matches: 6. Germline CDR1 reads SGHNT; CDR2 reads YYREEE (reference sequence). The CDR3 covers 16 residues. The CDR3 here is CASSSARDRSTDTQYF. As DNA, the CDR3 is TGTGCCAGCAGCTCAGCCCGGGACAGGAGCACAGATACGCAGTATTTT. The full variable domain, in which reference TRBV5-4 and TRBJ2-3 provide the parts outside the CDR3, is ETGVTQSPTHLIKTRGQQVTLRCSSQSGHNTVSWYQQALGQGPQFIFQYYREEENGRGNFPPRFSGLQFPNYSSELNVNALELDDSALYLCASSSARDRSTDTQYFGPGTRLTVL.